This T cell receptor beta chain was sequenced during a study of cytomegalovirus exposure and HLA in healthy donors (dated by TCRdb to about 2017). About the full investigation: According to a later analysis, the approximately 120 validation repertoires were produced on the same platform as the 666 repertoires of the first cohort. The study was designed to test whether signatures of past pathogen exposure could be identified by cataloging public T cell receptors. Besides the first cohort of around 700 subjects, a separate validation cohort made up of roughly 120 different subjects was used. The study combined high-throughput TCR immunosequencing, statistical association of individual TCRs with disease status, and machine learning to predict cytomegalovirus infection status. Here is what the overall study found, with its caveats: In both the original and validation cohorts, the classifier was reported to diagnose cytomegalovirus status with high specificity and sensitivity. The authors suggested that the approach could potentially be generalized to other disease states and immunological phenotypes. Most TCR sequences were observed very rarely across donors, whereas some public TCRs were present in many individuals. The validation cohort had no HLA typing available for a later analysis, so co-occurrence within that cohort was assessed over all 120 or so repertoires. In vitro tests confirmed that a few of the cytomegalovirus-associated TCR beta chains recognize cytomegalovirus antigens. A later analysis found that TCRs clustered in the first cohort also tended to co-occur in the 95 to 150 validation repertoires, with approximately 95% of cluster scores above 0. The study listed 164 TCR beta chains as associated with cytomegalovirus.

CDR3 length: 13 amino acids, cysteine to phenylalanine. The read is trimmed to its CDR3 DNA, 39 bases read in frame from base 1. Looking up the germline V gene yields CDR1 SNHLY and CDR2 FYNNEI. Deletion took 11 bases off V and 5 bases off J, with a span of 18 bases between the germline ends. About this clone itself: The clone's antigen remains unknown. No base-level quality is on record; no much larger clone is a single base apart.

Library preparation used the immunoSEQ multiplex PCR assay. Under the source paper's analysis protocol: To diagnose cytomegalovirus status from the catalog of TCR beta chain sequences, a statistical classification framework was built. In its TCRdb copy, this immuneACCESS table keeps in-frame sequences only and misses some clones. Where compared with another copy, unresolved V genes explain less than half of these, and the others have no known cause. V and J calls and clone size are as listed in that table; D and trimming were resolved from the DNA. This sample gives about 120,000 clones in total; more than 75% of them show up just once. Around 6% of the sample goes to the ten largest clones. The donors were included in the validation cohort of 90 to 150 subjects, a group kept apart from the approximately 700-subject first cohort.

The TCR comes from a woman aged 18-29 years in good health and CMV-seropositive. The specimen sequenced was PBMCs. The V and J genes are TRBV2 and TRBJ1-1; there is no confident call for the D gene. CDR3 region: CASYGEGKTEAFF. The nucleotide sequence is TGTGCCTCCTACGGAGAGGGAAAGACTGAAGCTTTCTTT.